The present entry profiles one T cell receptor (beta chain) with its context. Its specificity is unknown. Combining a sample-barcoded 5' primer with a J-beta primer mix, a second PCR ran for about 7 to 11 cycles. Every sample produced at least 3 million CDR3-containing paired-end reads. A single record per CDR3 protein comes from TCRdb applying MiXCR to the 5' RACE reads. The table shows 850,000 to 1,300,000 distinct CDR3 sequences, with 40% to 45% occurring only once. The people who gave samples were healthy Caucasians from Russia, aged roughly 6 to 100. This specimen comes from a study of blood T cells in healthy people across ages. In the study overall: The template switching approach captured approximately one barcoded beta molecule for every two T cells. Study-level findings and limits: CMV infection status of these donors was not known.

V lost 0 bases and J lost 4; bases outside the gene matches: 7. The CDR3 is 18 amino acids. The germline V gene encodes CDR1 SGHDN and CDR2 FVKESK. The chain is built from TRBV14 and TRBJ2-1; 12 bases agree with TRBD2. Source material: blood. The receptor was derived from an older woman in good health. CDR3 bases: TGTGCCAGCAGCCAAGATCTGGAAGGACTAGCGGGGTACAATGAGCAGTTCTTC. Its protein product is CASSQDLEGLAGYNEQFF.